Below, 31 T cell receptor beta chains from the same sample are listed, as sequenced in a study of cytomegalovirus exposure and HLA in healthy donors. In the PCR, 60 Vbeta and 13 Jbeta primers were used. Using immunoSEQ multiplex PCR, the repertoire was profiled, and TCRdb retains in-frame clones only, with some absent. The sample consists of some 150,000 clones, roughly 76% of them appearing once. Sequencing was done on a sample of PBMCs. These receptors all come from a woman in her twenties or thirties in good health and CMV-seronegative.

The chain uses TRBV9 and TRBJ2-1; TRBD2 matches 10 bases. Germline V gene lookup returns CDR1 SGDLS and CDR2 YYNGEE. V gave up 2 bases and J gave up 5 bases; unmatched junction bases: 4. The CDR3 spans 15 residues. In DNA, the CDR3 is TGTGCCAGCAGCGTCGTACTAGCGGGAAACAATGAGCAGTTCTTC. Its translation is CASSVVLAGNNEQFF.

The gene calls are TRBV7-9 and TRBJ1-1; D is unclear. The germline V gene encodes CDR1 SEHNR and CDR2 FQNEAQ (reference sequence). The CDR3 is made up of 13 amino acids. The V gene lost 6 bases and the J gene lost 4 bases, with 12 bases spanning the gap. In DNA, the CDR3 is TGTGCCAGCAGTCTCGAGGGATCCACTGAAGCTTTCTTT. Translation: CASSLEGSTEAFF. The full variable domain, in which reference TRBV7-9 and TRBJ1-1 provide the parts outside the CDR3, is DTGVSQNPRHKITKRGQNVTFRCDPISEHNRLYWYRQTLGQGPEFLTYFQNEAQLEKSRLLSDRFSAERPKGSFSTLEIQRTEQGDSAMYLCASSLEGSTEAFFGQGTRLTVV.

This sequence joins TRBV7-9 and TRBJ1-4; D is unclear. The CDR3 sequence is 13 residues long. Germline loops: CDR1 SEHNR, CDR2 FQNEAQ (reference sequence). The ends were cut back, 1 base at V and 6 bases at J, with 6 bases in the middle. CDR3 in amino acids: CASSLVPDEKLFF. The CDR3 coding sequence is TGTGCCAGCAGCTTAGTTCCCGATGAAAAACTGTTTTTT.

This rearrangement joins TRBV29-1 to TRBJ2-4; tentatively, D is TRBD1 (5 bases). The CDR3 covers 13 residues. Germline lookup yields CDR1 SQVTM and CDR2 ANQGSEA. Trimming took off 7 bases at V and 8 bases at J, with 18 bases between the two ends. CDR3 region: CSAQRQGNYIQYF. As DNA, the CDR3 is TGCAGCGCCCAGCGTCAGGGAAATTACATTCAGTACTTC.

This rearrangement joins TRBV5-6 to TRBJ2-2; D possibly corresponds to TRBD2 (5 bases). The length of the CDR3 is 16 residues. Trimming left V 0 bases short and J 6 bases short, with 15 bases between. Per the germline V gene, CDR1 is SGHDT and CDR2 is YYEEEE. The chain's CDR3 is CASSLAWVRGAGELFF. The CDR3, as DNA: TGTGCCAGCAGCTTGGCCTGGGTCCGGGGAGCCGGGGAGCTGTTTTTT. Variable domain in full (rest from reference TRBV5-6 and TRBJ2-2): DAGVTQSPTHLIKTRGQQVTLRCSPKSGHDTVSWYQQALGQGPQFIFQYYEEEERQRGNFPDRFSGHQFPNYSSELNVNALLLGDSALYLCASSLAWVRGAGELFFGEGSRLTVL.

This chain connects TRBV7-3 to TRBJ2-7, with 7 positions matching TRBD1. V was clipped by 5 bases and J by 6 bases; unmatched bases: 10. Germline V gene data show CDR1 as SGHTA and CDR2 as FQGTGA. CDR3 length: 14 residues. The CDR3 region has the DNA TGTGCCAGCAGCCCCTCGGGACCAGGGGGCGAGCAGTACTTC. Amino acid sequence: CASSPSGPGGEQYF. The entire variable domain, with the rest obtained from reference TRBV7-3 and TRBJ2-7, is as follows: GAGVSQTPSNKVTEKGKYVELRCDPISGHTALYWYRQSLGQGPEFLIYFQGTGAADDSGLPNDRFFAVRPEGSVSTLKIQRTERGDSAVYLCASSPSGPGGEQYFGPGTRLTVT.

This chain links TRBV2 with TRBJ1-1; 8 bases are a match to TRBD1. Trimming at V came to 6 bases and at J to 5 bases, leaving 2 bases not matched to a gene. This CDR3 spans 12 amino acids. CDR1 is SNHLY, CDR2 FYNNEI, per germline. CDR3 sequence: CASRQGETEAFF. CDR3 DNA: TGTGCCAGCAGACAGGGGGAGACTGAAGCTTTCTTT.

The CDR3 loop is CASSWGHTEAFF. The CDR3 DNA is TGTGCCAGTAGTTGGGGGCACACTGAAGCTTTCTTT. V and J are TRBV19 and TRBJ1-1; TRBD1 is a possible D gene (6 bases). The CDR3 is 12 residues long. V was cut by 5 bases and J by 3 bases, with 7 bases left in between. Per germline, CDR1 LNHDA and CDR2 SQIVND (reference sequence).

The V gene is TRBV29-1, the J gene TRBJ2-7, with unresolved D. Trimming pared 4 bases from V and 5 bases from J, leaving 9 bases between. Germline-derived CDR1 and CDR2 are SQVTM and ANQGSEA. This CDR3 has 11 residues. This CDR3 is CSVAHTNEQYF. For the CDR3, the DNA is TGCAGCGTTGCGCACACCAACGAGCAGTACTTC.

The chain couples TRBV11-3 to TRBJ2-1; TRBD2 agrees at 14 bases. The trim removed 0 bases at V and 11 bases at J, leaving 3 bases unmatched. The CDR3 runs to 15 residues. Germline V gene sequence: CDR1 SGHNT, CDR2 YENEEA. The CDR3: CASSLEGLAGEKQFF. The CDR3 DNA follows: TGTGCCAGCAGCTTAGAGGGACTAGCGGGGGAGAAGCAGTTCTTC.

CDR3 DNA sequence: TGTGCCAGCAGTGAAAGTTCGGGACAGGGTTATCAGCCCCAGCATTTT. It specifies CASSESSGQGYQPQHF. The chain combines TRBV6-1 with TRBJ1-5; the match to TRBD1 covers 9 bases. The J segment lost 5 bases and the V segment lost 2 bases, leaving 7 bases of the junction unmatched. The CDR3 runs to 16 residues. Germline CDR1 is MNHNS and CDR2 is SASEGT.

The rearrangement links TRBV30 to TRBJ1-6; D might be TRBD1 (5 bases). The CDR3 extends over 15 amino acids. The germline V and J ends were trimmed by 0 bases and 5 bases, with 11 bases remaining between them. The germline CDR1 and CDR2 sequences are GTSNPN and SVGIG (reference sequence). This chain's CDR3 is CAWSVQVGDNSPLHF. CDR3 sequence (DNA): TGTGCCTGGAGTGTACAGGTTGGGGATAATTCACCCCTCCACTTT.

This clone was seen once. The J gene is TRBJ1-6, the V gene TRBV7-2, with 9 nucleotides matching TRBD1. The trim removed 0 bases at V and 0 bases at J, leaving 3 bases unmatched. Germline CDR1 SGHTA, CDR2 FQGNSA. This CDR3 contains 18 residues. The CDR3 here is CASSLAGQGSSYNSPLHF. In DNA, the CDR3 is TGTGCCAGCAGCTTAGCAGGACAGGGGAGCTCCTATAATTCACCCCTCCACTTT.

CDR3 sequence: CASSQDGQGAWGYTF. The CDR3 DNA is TGCGCCAGCAGCCAAGATGGGCAGGGGGCGTGGGGCTACACCTTC. The rearrangement uses TRBV4-3 and TRBJ1-2; 8 bases match TRBD1. Germline V gives CDR1 LGHNA, CDR2 YSLEER. This CDR3 has 15 amino acids. The J segment lost 8 bases and the V segment lost 0 bases, leaving 8 bases of the junction unmatched.

The gene calls are TRBV2 and TRBJ2-7, with 12 bases aligning to TRBD1. The V gene end was trimmed by 7 bases and the J gene end by 9 bases; junction bases not matched to a gene: 16. The CDR3 contains 16 residues. In germline, CDR1 is SNHLY, CDR2 FYNNEI. CDR3 coding DNA: TGTGCCAGCACGCCCAACCCGGGGACAGGGGGCCTTGTGCAGTACTTC. This gives the protein CASTPNPGTGGLVQYF.

The chain has TRBV9 and TRBJ2-5; possible D gene TRBD2, 5 bases. The V gene's germline CDR1 is SGDLS and CDR2 YYNGEE. CDR3 size: 14 residues. Trimming took 0 bases from V and 8 from J, leaving 14 bases between them. CDR3 nucleotides: TGTGCCAGCAGCGTAGATCCCGTCCGGGAAACCCAGTACTTC. Translation gives CASSVDPVRETQYF. Looking up the rest from reference TRBV9 and TRBJ2-5 gives the full variable domain: DSGVTQTPKHLITATGQRVTLRCSPRSGDLSVYWYQQSLDQGLQFLIQYYNGEERAKGNILERFSAQQFPDLHSELNLSSLELGDSALYFCASSVDPVRETQYFGPGTRLLVL.

The chain links TRBV5-5 to TRBJ1-1; D call uncertain. CDR3 length: 13 residues. Germline lookup yields CDR1 SGHKS and CDR2 YYEKEE (reference sequence). Trimming removed 0 bases at V and 5 bases at J, with 8 bases between. In DNA, the CDR3 is TGTGCCAGCAGCTTGGTTCCGGGAACTGAAGCTTTCTTT. Translated, it gives CASSLVPGTEAFF.

The rearrangement uses TRBV15 and TRBJ2-4; D is possibly TRBD2 (6 bases). Trimming removed 0 bases from V and 8 bases from J, with 11 bases in between. The CDR3 length is 14 residues. The germline CDR1 and CDR2 sequences are LNHNV and YYDKDF (reference sequence). The CDR3 loop reads CATSRDGRRDIQYF. The CDR3 bases are TGTGCCACCAGCAGAGATGGGAGGAGGGACATTCAGTACTTC.

The count of this clone is one. The gene calls are TRBV7-2 and TRBJ1-5; unclear D gene. Germline CDR1 and CDR2: SGHTA and FQGNSA. Trimming cost V 1 base and J 7 bases, with 14 bases left between them. This CDR3 contains 15 residues. CDR3 coding DNA: TGTGCCAGCAGCTTAGGGAGCGGCATTCAACAGCCCCAGCATTTT. This gives the protein CASSLGSGIQQPQHF.

The rearrangement links TRBV7-2 to TRBJ1-2; tentative D call: TRBD1 (5 bases). The germline V gene has CDR1 SGHTA and CDR2 FQGNSA. This CDR3 is built from 15 residues. Trimming removed 1 base from V and 4 bases from J, with 13 bases in between. DNA of the CDR3: TGTGCCAGCAGCTTAGGGGGACGGGGGTTCTATGGCTACACCTTC. The encoded protein is CASSLGGRGFYGYTF.

This clone has just one count. The chain carries TRBV18 and TRBJ1-4; 9 nucleotides align to TRBD1. The CDR3 is 16 amino acids. With 5 bases clipped from V and 0 bases from J, the junction kept 4 bases outside the gene matches. The germline gives CDR1 KGHSH, CDR2 LQKENI. For the CDR3, the DNA is TGTGCCAGCTCAACACAGGGGGCCACAACTAATGAAAAACTGTTTTTT. It specifies CASSTQGATTNEKLFF.

This rearrangement joins TRBV11-2 to TRBJ1-2; no definite D call. The CDR3 spans 13 residues. Germline assignment: CDR1 SGHAT and CDR2 FQNNGV. V lost 4 bases, J lost 4 bases, and 10 bases lay in between. This CDR3 is CASSSYQAYGYTF. The DNA of the CDR3 is TGTGCCAGCAGCTCATACCAGGCCTATGGCTACACCTTC.

The gene calls are TRBV27 and TRBJ2-5, with TRBD2 matching 11 bases. Germline lookup yields CDR1 MNHEY and CDR2 SMNVEV (reference sequence). This CDR3 is built from 16 residues. V shed 6 bases, J shed 1 base, and the junction held 7 bases outside the gene matches. DNA of the CDR3: TGTGCCAGCAGGCGAACCGGGACTAGCGGCCAAGAGACCCAGTACTTC. Translating gives CASRRTGTSGQETQYF.

This clone is a singleton in its sample. The V and J genes are TRBV2 and TRBJ2-5; the D gene is possibly TRBD1 (6 bases). Germline V gene lookup returns CDR1 SNHLY and CDR2 FYNNEI. V gave up 8 bases and J gave up 1 base, with 8 bases separating them. The CDR3 contains 12 residues. The CDR3 region is CASGQFQETQYF. CDR3 bases: TGTGCCAGCGGACAGTTCCAAGAGACCCAGTACTTC.

This chain joins TRBV29-1 and TRBJ2-7, with 7 bases that match TRBD2. The length of the CDR3 is 10 residues. CDR1 is SQVTM, CDR2 ANQGSEA, per germline. J gave up 8 bases and V 6 bases, and 4 bases lay outside the gene matches. The chain's CDR3 is CSVGEGQQYF. The CDR3, as DNA: TGCAGCGTGGGGGAGGGCCAGCAGTACTTC.

This clone was seen a handful of times. V gene TRBV6-6 combines with J gene TRBJ2-3; tentative D call: TRBD2 (7 bases). Germline V gene lookup returns CDR1 MNHNY and CDR2 SVGAGI (reference sequence). This CDR3 contains 16 residues. The V gene lost 7 bases and the J gene lost 1 base, with 18 bases spanning the gap. CDR3 region: CASTTGGGVGTDTQYF. CDR3 sequence (DNA): TGTGCCAGCACTACGGGGGGCGGGGTGGGCACAGATACGCAGTATTTT.

The sample holds one count of this clone. V gene TRBV30 combines with J gene TRBJ2-7; TRBD2 matches at 10 bases. V gave up 1 base and J gave up 2 bases; unmatched junction bases: 2. Germline V lookup: CDR1 GTSNPN, CDR2 SVGIG (reference sequence). CDR3 length: 14 amino acids. The CDR3 loop is CAWSGGLAPYEQYF. For the CDR3, the DNA is TGTGCCTGGAGTGGGGGACTAGCGCCCTACGAGCAGTACTTC.

Only a few counts were recorded for this clone. The CDR3 nucleotides read TGTGCCAGCAGCCTTACTAGCGGGAGTGGTGAGCAGTTCTTC. It encodes CASSLTSGSGEQFF. J is TRBJ2-1 and V is TRBV5-4, with 11 bases fitting TRBD2. Germline lookup yields CDR1 SGHNT and CDR2 YYREEE (reference sequence). The CDR3 loop spans 14 amino acids. V shed 4 bases and J 9 bases; nucleotides not matched to a gene: 6.

J is TRBJ2-7 and V is TRBV18, with D possibly matching TRBD1 (5 bases). CDR1 and CDR2 from the germline V gene are KGHSH and LQKENI. The ends were cut back, 5 bases at V and 3 bases at J, with 17 bases in the middle. This CDR3 comprises 15 residues. The CDR3 DNA follows: TGTGCCAGCTCATCCACTCTGCAGGGCGGCTACGAGCAGTACTTC. It codes for CASSSTLQGGYEQYF. Supplemented by reference TRBV18 and TRBJ2-7, the full variable domain reads NAGVMQNPRHLVRRRGQEARLRCSPMKGHSHVYWYRQLPEEGLKFMVYLQKENIIDESGMPKERFSAEFPKEGPSILRIQQVVRGDSAAYFCASSSTLQGGYEQYFGPGTRLTVT.

This chain links TRBV9 with TRBJ2-1; 8 nucleotides line up with TRBD1. In germline, CDR1 is SGDLS, CDR2 YYNGEE. CDR3 length: 18 residues. V lost 2 bases and J lost 2; bases outside the gene matches: 12. CDR3 region: CASSVRDRGGFTYNEQFF. The CDR3 DNA reads as TGTGCCAGCAGCGTCCGCGACAGGGGCGGGTTCACCTACAATGAGCAGTTCTTC.

A few counts support this clone. The rearrangement uses TRBV7-7 and TRBJ2-5; TRBD2 matches 10 bases. Germline trimming cut 0 bases from V and 11 bases from J; bases unmatched to any gene: 9. CDR3 size: 15 residues. Germline V gene sequence: CDR1 SSHAT, CDR2 FNYEAQ (reference sequence). The CDR3: CASSLAAGGLEEQYF. In DNA form, the CDR3 reads TGTGCCAGCAGCTTAGCAGCGGGGGGGCTTGAAGAGCAGTACTTC.